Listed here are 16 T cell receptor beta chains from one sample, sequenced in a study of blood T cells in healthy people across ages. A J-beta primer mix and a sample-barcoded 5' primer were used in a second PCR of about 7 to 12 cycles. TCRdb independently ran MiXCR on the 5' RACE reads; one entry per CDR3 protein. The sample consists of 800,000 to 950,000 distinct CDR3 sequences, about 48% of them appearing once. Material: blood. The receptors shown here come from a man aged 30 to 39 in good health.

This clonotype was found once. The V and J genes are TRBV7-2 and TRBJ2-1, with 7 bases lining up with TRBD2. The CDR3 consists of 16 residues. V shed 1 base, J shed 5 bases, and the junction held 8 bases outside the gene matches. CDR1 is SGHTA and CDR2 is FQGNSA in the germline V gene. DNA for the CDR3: TGTGCCAGCAGCTTAGAGGGGACTAACCTGAACAATGAGCAGTTCTTC. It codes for CASSLEGTNLNNEQFF.

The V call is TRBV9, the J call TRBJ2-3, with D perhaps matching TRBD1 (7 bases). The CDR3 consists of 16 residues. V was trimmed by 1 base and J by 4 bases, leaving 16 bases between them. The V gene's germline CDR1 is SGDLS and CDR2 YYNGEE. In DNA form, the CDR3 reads TGTGCCAGCAGCGTAAGGGGGGACAGAAGCGCAGATACGCAGTATTTT. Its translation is CASSVRGDRSADTQYF.

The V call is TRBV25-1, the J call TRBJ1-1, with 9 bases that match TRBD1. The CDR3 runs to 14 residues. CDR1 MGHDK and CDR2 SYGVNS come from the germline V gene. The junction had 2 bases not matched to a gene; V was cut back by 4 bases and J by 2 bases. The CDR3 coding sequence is TGTGCCAGCAGTGCGGACAGGGGCAACACTGAAGCTTTCTTT. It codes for CASSADRGNTEAFF.

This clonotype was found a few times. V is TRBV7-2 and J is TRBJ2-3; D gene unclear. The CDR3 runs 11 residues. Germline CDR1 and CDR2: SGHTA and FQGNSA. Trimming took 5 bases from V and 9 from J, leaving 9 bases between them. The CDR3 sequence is CASSQVNTQYF. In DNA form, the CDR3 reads TGTGCCAGCAGCCAGGTGAACACGCAGTATTTT.

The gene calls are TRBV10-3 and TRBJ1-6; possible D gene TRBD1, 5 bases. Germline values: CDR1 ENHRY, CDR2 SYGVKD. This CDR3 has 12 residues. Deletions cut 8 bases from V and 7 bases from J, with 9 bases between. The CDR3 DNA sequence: TGTGCCATCCGGGGCGAAAATTCACCCCTCCACTTT. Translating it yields CAIRGENSPLHF.

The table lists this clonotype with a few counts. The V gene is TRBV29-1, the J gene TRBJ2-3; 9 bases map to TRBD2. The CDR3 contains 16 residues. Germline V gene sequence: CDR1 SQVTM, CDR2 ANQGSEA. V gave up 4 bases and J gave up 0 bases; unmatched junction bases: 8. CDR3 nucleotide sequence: TGCAGCGTTGCGACTAGCGGATATGCTAGCACAGATACGCAGTATTTT. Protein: CSVATSGYASTDTQYF.

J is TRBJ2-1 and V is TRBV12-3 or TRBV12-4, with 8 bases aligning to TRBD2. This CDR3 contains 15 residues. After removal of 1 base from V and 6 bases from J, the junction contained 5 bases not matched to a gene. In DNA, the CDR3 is TGTGCCAGCAGTTTAGAGACGGGGGGGATCAATGAGCAGTTCTTC. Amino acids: CASSLETGGINEQFF.

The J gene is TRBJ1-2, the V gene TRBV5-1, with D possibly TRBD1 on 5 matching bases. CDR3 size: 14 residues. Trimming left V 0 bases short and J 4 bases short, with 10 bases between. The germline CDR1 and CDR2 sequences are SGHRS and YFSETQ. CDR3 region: CASSLAGPSYGYTF. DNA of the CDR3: TGCGCCAGCAGCTTGGCGGGGCCCTCCTATGGCTACACCTTC. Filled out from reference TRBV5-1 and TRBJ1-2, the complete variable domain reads KAGVTQTPRYLIKTRGQQVTLSCSPISGHRSVSWYQQTPGQGLQFLFEYFSETQRNKGNFPGRFSGRQFSNSRSEMNVSTLELGDSALYLCASSLAGPSYGYTFGSGTRLTVV.

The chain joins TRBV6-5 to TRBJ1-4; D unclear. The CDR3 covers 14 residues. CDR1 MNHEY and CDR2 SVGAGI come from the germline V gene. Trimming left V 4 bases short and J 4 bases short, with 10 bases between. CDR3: CASSSGTLNEKLFF. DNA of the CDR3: TGTGCCAGCAGTTCGGGAACCCTTAATGAAAAACTGTTTTTT.

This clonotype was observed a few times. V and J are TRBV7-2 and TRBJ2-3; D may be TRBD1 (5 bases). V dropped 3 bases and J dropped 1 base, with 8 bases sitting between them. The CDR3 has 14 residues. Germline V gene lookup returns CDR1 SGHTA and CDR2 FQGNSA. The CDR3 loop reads CASSFGRGTDTQYF. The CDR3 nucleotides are TGTGCCAGCAGCTTCGGCAGGGGCACAGATACGCAGTATTTT. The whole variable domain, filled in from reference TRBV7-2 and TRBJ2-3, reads GAGVSQSPSNKVTEKGKDVELRCDPISGHTALYWYRQSLGQGLEFLIYFQGNSAPDKSGLPSDRFSAERTGGSVSTLTIQRTQQEDSAVYLCASSFGRGTDTQYFGPGTRLTVL.

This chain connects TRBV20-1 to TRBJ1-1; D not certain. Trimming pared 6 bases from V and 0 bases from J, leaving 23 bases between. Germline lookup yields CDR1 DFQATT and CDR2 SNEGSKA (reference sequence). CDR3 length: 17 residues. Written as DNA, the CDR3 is TGCAGTGCCATAGACCCCTCTCTCGCAAGGCTGAACACTGAAGCTTTCTTT. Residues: CSAIDPSLARLNTEAFF.

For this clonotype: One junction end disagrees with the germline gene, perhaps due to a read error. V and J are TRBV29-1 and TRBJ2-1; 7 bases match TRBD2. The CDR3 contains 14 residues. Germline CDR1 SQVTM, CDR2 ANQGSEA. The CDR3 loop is CSAKGRALRNGQFF. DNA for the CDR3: TGCAGCGCAAAAGGGAGGGCTCTAAGGAATGGGCAGTTCTTC.

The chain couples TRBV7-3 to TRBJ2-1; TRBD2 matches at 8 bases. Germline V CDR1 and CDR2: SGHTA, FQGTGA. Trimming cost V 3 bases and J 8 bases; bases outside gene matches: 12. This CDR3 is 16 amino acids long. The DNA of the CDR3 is TGTGCCAGCAGCTTGGACGGGACTAGTCGGGCCTATGAGCAGTTCTTC. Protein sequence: CASSLDGTSRAYEQFF.

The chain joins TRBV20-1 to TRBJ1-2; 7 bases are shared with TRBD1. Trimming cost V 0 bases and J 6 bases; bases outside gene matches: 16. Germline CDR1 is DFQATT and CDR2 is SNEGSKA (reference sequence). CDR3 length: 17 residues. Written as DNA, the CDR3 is TGCAGTGCTAGAGATTTGGGGGGTGACAGGGCGAGAGATGGCTACACCTTC. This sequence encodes CSARDLGGDRARDGYTF.

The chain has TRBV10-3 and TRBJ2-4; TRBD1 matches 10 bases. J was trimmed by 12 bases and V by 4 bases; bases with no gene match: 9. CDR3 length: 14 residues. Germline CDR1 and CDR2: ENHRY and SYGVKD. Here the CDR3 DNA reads TGTGCCATCAGTGTCTCTGAGACAGGGGGCTCTCAGTACTTC. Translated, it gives CAISVSETGGSQYF.

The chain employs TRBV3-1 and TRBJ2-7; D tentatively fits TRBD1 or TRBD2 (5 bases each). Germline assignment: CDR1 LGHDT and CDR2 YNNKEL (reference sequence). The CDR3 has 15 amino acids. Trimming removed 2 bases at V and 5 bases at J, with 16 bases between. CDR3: CASSQTGPRSDEQYF. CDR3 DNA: TGTGCCAGCAGCCAAACGGGACCCCGGAGCGACGAGCAGTACTTC.